The 15 T cell receptor beta chains reported below all come from one sample, sequenced in a study of T-cell memory formation after mild COVID-19. From the 5' RACE reads, TCRdb called clonotypes with MiXCR, one entry per CDR3 protein. Among approximately 170,000 distinct CDR3 sequences listed, over 10% were seen once. Material for sequencing was PBMCs or a T cell subset sorted from them (not recorded which). These receptors were taken from a man aged 18 to 35 who had mild COVID-19 (a few samples of this study predate the infection). Cell type and time point are not known.

This clonotype was seen more than once but under ten times. The chain carries TRBV5-1 and TRBJ1-4, with 7 bases matching TRBD1. The V segment lost 4 bases and the J segment 6 bases; nucleotides outside the gene matches: 6. This CDR3 spans 14 amino acids. Germline values: CDR1 SGHRS, CDR2 YFSETQ. The CDR3 nucleotides read TGCGCCAGCAGCCTCAGGGGGAATGATGAAAAACTGTTTTTT. Amino acids: CASSLRGNDEKLFF. Full variable domain (remainder filled in from reference TRBV5-1 and TRBJ1-4): KAGVTQTPRYLIKTRGQQVTLSCSPISGHRSVSWYQQTPGQGLQFLFEYFSETQRNKGNFPGRFSGRQFSNSRSEMNVSTLELGDSALYLCASSLRGNDEKLFFGSGTQLSVL.

There are a few counts of this clonotype. CDR3 protein: CASSLGPSLWTDTQYF. DNA of the CDR3: TGTGCCAGCAGCTTAGGCCCCAGCTTATGGACAGATACGCAGTATTTT. The chain links TRBV7-2 to TRBJ2-3, with unresolved D. Germline CDR1 reads SGHTA; CDR2 reads FQGNSA. Trimming took off 1 base at V and 3 bases at J, with 14 bases between the two ends. CDR3 length: 16 residues.

The genes are TRBV4-3 and TRBJ2-1; tentatively, D is TRBD1 or TRBD2 (5 bases each). The V gene lost 5 bases and the J gene lost 11 bases, with 16 bases spanning the gap. The germline V gene has CDR1 LGHNA and CDR2 YSLEER. The CDR3 spans 13 residues. CDR3 nucleotides: TGCGCCAGCAGCTCACTTGTCGGGGCGCAGCAGTTCTTC. Translation gives CASSSLVGAQQFF.

This clonotype was counted between two and nine times. The chain carries TRBV7-2 and TRBJ2-4; 10 positions agree with TRBD2. Germline CDR1 is SGHTA and CDR2 is FQGNSA. V dropped 5 bases and J dropped 5; count of bases not matched to a gene: 24. The length of the CDR3 is 21 residues. The CDR3: CASSTRINSGGIGRIENIQYF. CDR3 nucleotide sequence: TGTGCCAGCAGCACACGGATTAATAGCGGGGGGATCGGGAGGATAGAAAACATTCAGTACTTC.

This clonotype showed up many times. The J gene is TRBJ2-5, the V gene TRBV18; D gene uncertain. Germline V lookup: CDR1 KGHSH, CDR2 LQKENI. The CDR3 is made up of 13 amino acids. V lost 2 bases and J lost 1, with 5 bases in between. The CDR3 spells CASSPAGQETQYF. For the CDR3, the DNA is TGTGCCAGCTCACCAGCAGGCCAAGAGACCCAGTACTTC.

V usage is TRBV5-1 and J usage is TRBJ2-3; D unresolved. Trimming pared 0 bases from V and 1 base from J, leaving 9 bases between. Germline lookup yields CDR1 SGHRS and CDR2 YFSETQ. The CDR3 has 15 residues. The CDR3 loop is CASSLAQLGTDTQYF. In nucleotides, the CDR3 is TGCGCCAGCAGCTTGGCCCAGCTTGGCACAGATACGCAGTATTTT.

At least ten counts were recorded for this clonotype. The chain carries TRBV12-3 or TRBV12-4 and TRBJ2-7; D is uncertain. The CDR3 length is 14 residues. Between the trimmed V and J ends, which lost 3 bases and 2 bases, there was a span of 11 bases. CDR3 coding DNA: TGTGCCAGCAGTTTCACCGGCACTCCCTACGAGCAGTACTTC. Translating gives CASSFTGTPYEQYF.

The V call is TRBV7-3, the J call TRBJ2-1, with 8 bases matching TRBD2. The CDR3 spans 17 residues. Germline lookup yields CDR1 SGHTA and CDR2 FQGTGA. With V trimmed by 0 bases and J by 7 bases, 11 bases remained unmatched. The DNA for the CDR3 is TGTGCCAGCAGCTTAACGTTCCCGGGGGGGCCGGGGAATGAGCAGTTCTTC. The encoded protein is CASSLTFPGGPGNEQFF.

This clonotype has a handful of counts. The CDR3 region is CATRTGGAKDTGELFF. The CDR3 DNA reads TGTGCCACCAGGACAGGGGGCGCGAAGGACACCGGGGAGCTGTTTTTT. The chain combines TRBV10-3 with TRBJ2-2; 11 bases agree with TRBD1. Per germline, CDR1 ENHRY and CDR2 SYGVKD. The CDR3 contains 16 residues. The V segment lost 10 bases and the J segment 3 bases; nucleotides outside the gene matches: 10.

The J gene is TRBJ2-1, the V gene TRBV7-6; D remains ambiguous. With 5 bases removed from V and 5 bases from J, the gap between germline ends came to 10 bases. Germline assignment: CDR1 SGHVS and CDR2 FNYEAQ. This CDR3 has 13 amino acids. The CDR3 here is CASSHASNNEQFF. The CDR3 DNA sequence: TGTGCCAGCAGCCACGCGAGTAACAATGAGCAGTTCTTC. Variable domain in full (rest from reference TRBV7-6 and TRBJ2-1): GAGVSQSPRYKVTKRGQDVALRCDPISGHVSLYWYRQALGQGPEFLTYFNYEAQQDKSGLPNDRFSAERPEGSISTLTIQRTEQRDSAMYRCASSHASNNEQFFGPGTRLTVL.

A few counts support this clonotype. The chain links TRBV9 to TRBJ2-7, with D perhaps TRBD1 or TRBD2 (5 bases each). CDR3 size: 15 residues. With 4 bases removed from V and 4 bases from J, the gap between germline ends came to 18 bases. Germline assignment: CDR1 SGDLS and CDR2 YYNGEE. The CDR3, as DNA: TGTGCCAGCAGCCAAGGGACGGCGAACTGGTACGAGCAGTACTTC. Translated, it gives CASSQGTANWYEQYF.

This clonotype was seen only a few times. The chain recombines TRBV20-1 with TRBJ2-7; 8 bases match TRBD2. The CDR3 is made up of 14 amino acids. Germline V lookup: CDR1 DFQATT, CDR2 SNEGSKA (reference sequence). V shed 6 bases, J shed 7 bases, and the junction held 14 bases outside the gene matches. Here the CDR3 DNA reads TGCAGTGCCCAACGGGGGGGCGGCTCCTGGGAGCAGTACTTC. Translating it yields CSAQRGGGSWEQYF.

This clonotype was seen only a few times. The genes are TRBV20-1 and TRBJ1-5; D remains unclear. The CDR3 totals 13 residues. Germline V gene sequence: CDR1 DFQATT, CDR2 SNEGSKA (reference sequence). V lost 2 bases and J 0 bases, leaving 5 bases between the germline ends. CDR3 bases: TGCAGTGCTAGATGGGTTAGCAATCAGCCCCAGCATTTT. Its translation: CSARWVSNQPQHF.

This clonotype was found once. V and J are TRBV9 and TRBJ2-2, with 14 positions matching TRBD2. The V gene end was trimmed by 3 bases and the J gene end by 5 bases; junction bases not matched to a gene: 3. The CDR3 loop spans 16 amino acids. Germline lookup yields CDR1 SGDLS and CDR2 YYNGEE. The CDR3 region is CASSGLAGGGTGELFF. The CDR3 DNA is TGTGCCAGCAGCGGACTAGCGGGAGGGGGAACCGGGGAGCTGTTTTTT.

There are a few counts of this clonotype. The CDR3 nucleotides read TGTGCCAGCAGAAGAGGGAGGGAAGATACGCAGTATTTT. Its protein product is CASRRGREDTQYF. J is TRBJ2-3 and V is TRBV28; 7 positions match TRBD2. This CDR3 has 13 residues. Germline V CDR1 and CDR2: MDHEN, SYDVKM. Trimming removed 6 bases from V and 5 bases from J; junction bases left unmatched: 5.